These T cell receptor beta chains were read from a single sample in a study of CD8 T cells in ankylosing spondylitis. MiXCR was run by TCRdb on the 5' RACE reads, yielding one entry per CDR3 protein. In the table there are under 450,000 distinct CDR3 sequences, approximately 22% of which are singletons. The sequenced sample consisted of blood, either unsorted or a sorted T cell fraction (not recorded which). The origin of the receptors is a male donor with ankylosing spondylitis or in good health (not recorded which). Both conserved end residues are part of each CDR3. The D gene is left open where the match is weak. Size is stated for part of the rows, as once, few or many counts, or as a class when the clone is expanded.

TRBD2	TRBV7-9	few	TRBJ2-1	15	CASSPTAGGPGASFF	TGTGCCAGCAGCCCCACGGCGGGGGGGCCCGGGGCCTCTTTCTTC
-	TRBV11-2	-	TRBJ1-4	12	CASSLDWTKLFF	TGTGCCAGCAGCCTGGATTGGACAAAACTGTTTTTT
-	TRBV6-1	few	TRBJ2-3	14	CASSLGDLGDTQYF	TGTGCCAGCAGCCTAGGGGATCTGGGAGATACGCAGTATTTT
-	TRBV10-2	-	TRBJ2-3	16	CASSDRVNSWSDTQYF	TGCGCCAGCAGTGATCGGGTGAACTCTTGGTCCGATACGCAGTATTTT
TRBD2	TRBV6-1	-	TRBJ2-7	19	CASSEWVVASGGLSYEQYF	TGTGCCAGCAGTGAATGGGTCGTGGCTAGCGGGGGACTATCCTACGAGCAGTACTTC
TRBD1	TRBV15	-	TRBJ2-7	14	CATSVDRDSYEQYF	TGTGCCACCAGCGTGGACAGGGACAGCTACGAGCAGTACTTC
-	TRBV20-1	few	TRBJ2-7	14	CSARIAGNSYEQYF	TGCAGTGCTAGGATCGCGGGGAACTCCTACGAGCAGTACTTC
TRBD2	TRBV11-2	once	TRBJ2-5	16	CASSSLAGLGGETQYF	TGTGCCAGCAGCTCCCTAGCGGGCCTCGGCGGGGAGACCCAGTACTTC
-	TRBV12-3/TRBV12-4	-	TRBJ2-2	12	CASSANNGELFF	TGTGCCAGCAGCGCTAATAACGGGGAGCTGTTTTTT
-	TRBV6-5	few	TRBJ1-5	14	CASSYEGSNQPQHF	TGTGCCAGCAGTTATGAGGGTAGCAATCAGCCCCAGCATTTT
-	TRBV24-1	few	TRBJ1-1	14	CATSDNPPNTEAFF	TGTGCCACCAGTGATAACCCACCGAACACTGAAGCTTTCTTT
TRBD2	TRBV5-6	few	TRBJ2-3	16	CASSPPPGGPIDTQYF	TGTGCCAGCAGCCCACCCCCGGGGGGGCCGATAGATACGCAGTATTTT
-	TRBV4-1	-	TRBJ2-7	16	CASSQDAGATGYEQYF	TGCGCCAGCAGCCAAGATGCCGGGGCCACCGGCTACGAGCAGTACTTC
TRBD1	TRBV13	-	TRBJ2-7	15	CASSSLTGDPYEQYF	TGTGCCAGCAGCTCACTAACAGGGGACCCCTACGAGCAGTACTTC
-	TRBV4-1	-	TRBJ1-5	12	CASSQEGQPQHF	TGCGCCAGCAGCCAAGAGGGACAGCCCCAGCATTTT
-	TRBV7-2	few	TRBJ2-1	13	CASSWLGNNEQFF	TGTGCCAGCAGCTGGCTGGGAAACAATGAGCAGTTCTTC
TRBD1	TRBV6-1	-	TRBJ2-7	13	CASRWTGNYEQYF	TGTGCCAGCAGGTGGACAGGCAACTACGAGCAGTACTTC
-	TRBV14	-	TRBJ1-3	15	CASSQTAYSGNTIYF	TGTGCCAGCAGCCAGACAGCCTACTCTGGAAACACCATATATTTT
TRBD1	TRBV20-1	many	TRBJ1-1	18	CSAPGPGQGTLLNTEAFF	TGCAGTGCTCCAGGCCCCGGACAGGGGACGTTACTGAACACTGAAGCTTTCTTT
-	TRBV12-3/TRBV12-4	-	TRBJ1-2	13	CASSLTQLGGYTF	TGTGCCAGCAGTTTAACGCAATTGGGTGGCTACACCTTC
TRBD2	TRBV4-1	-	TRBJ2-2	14	CAASGASGTGELFF	TGCGCCGCTTCGGGGGCTAGCGGGACCGGGGAGCTGTTTTTT
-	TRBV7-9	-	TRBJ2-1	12	CASSLIGTEQFF	TGTGCCAGCAGCTTAATAGGGACTGAGCAGTTCTTC
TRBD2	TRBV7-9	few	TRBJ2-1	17	CASSFALGGGAEMEQFF	TGTGCCAGCAGCTTTGCCCTTGGCGGGGGGGCCGAAATGGAGCAGTTCTTC
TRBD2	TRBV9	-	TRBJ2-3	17	CASSPGTSGGGTDTQYF	TGTGCCAGCAGCCCCGGGACTAGCGGGGGAGGCACAGATACGCAGTATTTT
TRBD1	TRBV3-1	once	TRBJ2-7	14	CASSRGQGADEQYF	TGTGCCAGCAGCCGCGGGCAGGGGGCAGACGAGCAGTACTTC
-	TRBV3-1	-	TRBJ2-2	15	CASSQGDTLSGELFF	TGTGCCAGCAGCCAAGGGGACACATTGAGCGGGGAGCTGTTTTTT
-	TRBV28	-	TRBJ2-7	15	CASSFARNFPYEQYF	TGTGCCAGCAGTTTCGCAAGGAATTTTCCCTACGAGCAGTACTTC
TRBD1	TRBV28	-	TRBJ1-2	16	CASSPTRDRGFSGYTF	TGTGCCAGCAGTCCTACCCGGGACAGGGGTTTCAGCGGCTACACCTTC
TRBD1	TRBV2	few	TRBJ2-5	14	CASDQGAQQETQYF	TGTGCCAGCGACCAGGGGGCCCAGCAAGAGACCCAGTACTTC
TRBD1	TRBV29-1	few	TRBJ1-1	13	CSVEGTGGPEAFF	TGCAGCGTTGAAGGGACAGGGGGCCCTGAAGCTTTCTTT
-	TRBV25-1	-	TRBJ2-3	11	CASSVVHTQYF	TGTGCCAGCAGTGTGGTACATACGCAGTATTTT
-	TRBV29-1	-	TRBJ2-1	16	CSVEDWGGATGNEQFF	TGCAGCGTTGAAGATTGGGGGGGGGCGACAGGCAATGAGCAGTTCTTC
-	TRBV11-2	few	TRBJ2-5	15	CASSYTTGRGETQYF	TGTGCCAGCAGCTACACGACAGGGAGGGGGGAGACCCAGTACTTC
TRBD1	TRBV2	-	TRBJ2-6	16	CASSEDRGDGANVLTF	TGTGCCAGCAGTGAGGACAGGGGAGACGGGGCCAACGTCCTGACTTTC
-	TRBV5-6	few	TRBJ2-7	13	CASSLVLAYEQYF	TGTGCCAGCAGCTTGGTACTAGCCTACGAGCAGTACTTC
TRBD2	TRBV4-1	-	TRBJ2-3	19	CASSLLASGGTGSTDTQYF	TGCGCCAGCAGCCTTCTTGCTAGCGGGGGGACCGGTAGCACAGATACGCAGTATTTT
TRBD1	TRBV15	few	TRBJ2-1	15	CATSRARDSYNEQFF	TGTGCCACCAGCAGAGCAAGGGACAGTTACAATGAGCAGTTCTTC
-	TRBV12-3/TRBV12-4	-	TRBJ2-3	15	CASSLPSITTDTQYF	TGTGCCAGCAGTTTACCTAGCATAACCACAGATACGCAGTATTTT
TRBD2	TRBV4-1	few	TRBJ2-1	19	CASSQDPDLSGGSYNEQFF	TGCGCCAGCAGCCAAGATCCTGACTTAAGCGGGGGTTCCTACAATGAGCAGTTCTTC
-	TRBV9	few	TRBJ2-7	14	CASSVEDGNYEQYF	TGTGCCAGCAGCGTAGAGGACGGCAACTACGAGCAGTACTTC
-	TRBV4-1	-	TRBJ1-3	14	CASSQWTSGNTIYF	TGCGCCAGCAGCCAATGGACCTCTGGAAACACCATATATTTT
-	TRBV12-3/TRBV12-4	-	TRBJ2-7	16	CASSPSSPRYSYEQYF	TGTGCCAGCAGCCCGAGTAGTCCACGGTACTCCTACGAGCAGTACTTC
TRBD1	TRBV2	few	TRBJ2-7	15	CASSTNRGYSYEQYF	TGTGCCAGCAGTACTAACAGGGGCTACTCCTACGAGCAGTACTTC
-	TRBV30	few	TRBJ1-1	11	CAWSVITEAFF	TGTGCCTGGAGTGTAATCACTGAAGCTTTCTTT
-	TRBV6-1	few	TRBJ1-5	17	CASSEARGGAHNQPQHF	TGTGCCAGCAGTGAAGCAAGGGGGGGCGCACATAATCAGCCCCAGCATTTT
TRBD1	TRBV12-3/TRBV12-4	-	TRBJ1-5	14	CASRATGGNQPQHF	TGTGCCAGCCGCGCGACAGGGGGCAATCAGCCCCAGCATTTT
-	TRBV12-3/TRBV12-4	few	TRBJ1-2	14	CASSLGLEAYGYTF	TGTGCCAGCAGCCTCGGGCTGGAAGCCTATGGCTACACCTTC
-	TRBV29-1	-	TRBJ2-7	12	CSVESYSYEQYF	TGCAGCGTTGAATCTTACTCCTACGAGCAGTACTTC
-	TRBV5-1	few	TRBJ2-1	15	CASSLTASSYNEQFF	TGCGCCAGCAGCTTGACAGCGAGCTCCTACAATGAGCAGTTCTTC
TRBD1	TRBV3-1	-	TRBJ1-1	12	CASSHETGEAFF	TGTGCCAGCAGCCATGAGACAGGGGAAGCTTTCTTT
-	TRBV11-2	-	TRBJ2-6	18	CASSLSRTVSSGANVLTF	TGTGCCAGCAGCTTAAGCAGGACAGTAAGCTCTGGGGCCAACGTCCTGACTTTC
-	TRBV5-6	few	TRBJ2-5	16	CASSIGPRTGEETQYF	TGTGCCAGCAGCATTGGGCCCAGGACTGGTGAAGAGACCCAGTACTTC
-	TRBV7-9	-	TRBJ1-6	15	CASSLAPGEASPLHF	TGTGCCAGCAGCTTAGCCCCAGGGGAGGCTTCACCCCTCCACTTT
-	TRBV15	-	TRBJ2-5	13	CATSRDRPDSQYF	TGTGCCACCAGCAGAGATAGACCCGATTCCCAGTACTTC
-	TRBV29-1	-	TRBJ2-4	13	CSAEGRGENIQYF	TGCAGCGCGGAGGGGAGGGGGGAGAACATTCAGTACTTC
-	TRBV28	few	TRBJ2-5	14	CASTPRTLQETQYF	TGTGCCAGCACACCGCGGACCCTACAAGAGACCCAGTACTTC
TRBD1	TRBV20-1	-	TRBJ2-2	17	CSARVDRAEGPTGELFF	TGCAGTGCTAGAGTCGACAGGGCCGAGGGGCCCACCGGGGAGCTGTTTTTT
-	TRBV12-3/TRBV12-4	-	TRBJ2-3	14	CASSRAAGTDTQYF	TGTGCCAGCAGCCGGGCCGCGGGAACAGATACGCAGTATTTT
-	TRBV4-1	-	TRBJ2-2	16	CASSQDPQARVGELFF	TGCGCCAGCAGCCAAGATCCGCAGGCCCGGGTCGGGGAGCTGTTTTTT